A single sample is the source of the 26 T cell receptor beta chains below, sequenced in a study of T cells in Graves' hyperthyroidism and ophthalmopathy. Using RNA transcripts as the source, TCR beta CDR3 regions were amplified. TCR CDR3 regions were first amplified by RT-PCR with HTBI primers. TCRdb re-analysed the multiplex PCR reads in MiXCR, keeping a single row per CDR3 protein. The top ten clones hold 40% to 50% of a sample with about half a million distinct CDR3 sequences, 20% of them seen once. The sequencing sample was made of blood. The source of these receptors is a middle-aged man with Graves' ophthalmopathy.

This clonotype was seen at least ten times. The genes are TRBV3-1 and TRBJ2-7, with 8 bases fitting TRBD1. The CDR3 runs to 14 residues. V lost 6 bases, J lost 5 bases, and 9 bases stayed unmatched. Germline V gene sequence: CDR1 LGHDT, CDR2 YNNKEL (reference sequence). The CDR3 spells CASSRATGVHEQYF. The DNA of the CDR3 is TGTGCCAGCAGTCGGGCGACAGGGGTCCACGAGCAGTACTTC.

This clonotype showed up just a few times. The DNA for the CDR3 is TGTGCCATCAGTGTCACCCCCGGGGGGCAGAGCCACGAGCAGTACTTC. It is translated as CAISVTPGGQSHEQYF. The V call is TRBV10-3, the J call TRBJ2-7; D is perhaps TRBD2 (7 bases). Germline loops: CDR1 ENHRY, CDR2 SYGVKD. The CDR3 consists of 16 residues. V dropped 4 bases and J dropped 5 bases, with 21 bases sitting between them.

J is TRBJ1-1 and V is TRBV7-3; D may be TRBD1 (6 bases). CDR1 and CDR2 from the germline V gene are SGHTA and FQGTGA. Trimming cost V 2 bases and J 5 bases, with 12 bases left between them. CDR3 size: 14 residues. CDR3 sequence reads: CASSLSYRATEAFF. In nucleotides, the CDR3 is TGTGCCAGCAGCTTATCGTACAGGGCGACTGAAGCTTTCTTT. The full variable domain, with the rest looked up from reference TRBV7-3 and TRBJ1-1, is GAGVSQTPSNKVTEKGKYVELRCDPISGHTALYWYRQSLGQGPEFLIYFQGTGAADDSGLPNDRFFAVRPEGSVSTLKIQRTERGDSAVYLCASSLSYRATEAFFGQGTRLTVV.

This clonotype was seen repeatedly, ten times or more. The rearrangement joins TRBV12-3 or TRBV12-4 to TRBJ2-1; D possibly matches TRBD1 or TRBD2 (6 bases each). The V end was cut by 8 bases, the J end by 5 bases, with 16 bases between. The CDR3 extends over 14 amino acids. The DNA for the CDR3 is TGTGCCAGCGGGAGGTGGACAGCGAACAATGAGCAGTTCTTC. Protein: CASGRWTANNEQFF.

The chain recombines TRBV13 with TRBJ2-1; TRBD2 agrees at 7 bases. The germline V gene has CDR1 PRHDT and CDR2 FYEKMQ (reference sequence). V shed 5 bases and J 4 bases; nucleotides not matched to a gene: 5. This CDR3 spans 14 amino acids. In DNA form, the CDR3 reads TGTGCCAGCAGCGAGGGACTACAATACAATGAGCAGTTCTTC. This gives the protein CASSEGLQYNEQFF.

The J gene is TRBJ2-7, the V gene TRBV7-6; tentative D call: TRBD1 (5 bases). The CDR3 runs to 14 residues. Germline V gene lookup returns CDR1 SGHVS and CDR2 FNYEAQ. Trimming pared 5 bases from V and 0 bases from J, leaving 11 bases between. CDR3 sequence (DNA): TGTGCCAGCAGCCCGCTAGGGGACTCCTACGAGCAGTACTTC. It codes for CASSPLGDSYEQYF.

This clonotype has a handful of counts. The DNA for the CDR3 is TGTGCCTCGTACACCGGGGAGCTGTTTTTT. Translating it yields CASYTGELFF. V gene TRBV12-3 or TRBV12-4 combines with J gene TRBJ2-2; D is uncertain. The CDR3 has 10 amino acids. V was pared by 11 bases and J by 3 bases, with 4 bases between.

This clonotype has a handful of counts. The chain employs TRBV5-6 and TRBJ1-5; 7 positions match TRBD1. J lost 5 bases, V lost 0 bases, and 5 bases had no gene match. The germline V gene encodes CDR1 SGHDT and CDR2 YYEEEE. There are 15 residues in the CDR3. CDR3 in DNA: TGTGCCAGCAGCTTGGGGGCAGGGGGGGATCAGCCCCAGCATTTT. Its protein product is CASSLGAGGDQPQHF. Based on the CDR3 plus reference TRBV5-6 and TRBJ1-5, the full variable domain is DAGVTQSPTHLIKTRGQQVTLRCSPKSGHDTVSWYQQALGQGPQFIFQYYEEEERQRGNFPDRFSGHQFPNYSSELNVNALLLGDSALYLCASSLGAGGDQPQHFGDGTRLSIL.

V gene TRBV5-4 combines with J gene TRBJ1-2, with 8 bases matching TRBD1. The CDR3 is 14 residues long. Germline V gene lookup returns CDR1 SGHNT and CDR2 YYREEE (reference sequence). V gave up 1 base and J gave up 4 bases; unmatched junction bases: 3. In DNA, the CDR3 is TGTGCCAGCAGCTTGCAGGGGGCGGGCTATGGCTACACCTTC. Translated: CASSLQGAGYGYTF.

A note on this clonotype: A read error may explain this, as a much larger clone is one base away. The chain couples TRBV20-1 to TRBJ2-1; tentative D call: TRBD2 (8 bases). Trimming shortened V by 2 bases and J by 4 bases, and 30 bases separated the two germline ends. Germline V gene sequence: CDR1 DFQATT, CDR2 SNEGSKA (reference sequence). This CDR3 comprises 20 residues. CDR3 DNA: TGCAGTGCTAGACGCGTCCGTGTAACGGGAGGGGGCCGGGTTTACAATGAGCAGTTCTTC. This translates into CSARRVRVTGGGRVYNEQFF.

The chain uses TRBV20-1 and TRBJ2-3, with 12 nucleotides matching TRBD2. Germline lookup yields CDR1 DFQATT and CDR2 SNEGSKA (reference sequence). The CDR3 is 19 residues long. V lost 4 bases to trimming and J lost 6 bases; unmatched junction nucleotides: 20. The CDR3: CSATMVDRVLAGGSDTQYF. The CDR3, as DNA: TGCAGTGCTACCATGGTCGACCGGGTACTAGCGGGGGGCTCGGATACGCAGTATTTT.

The gene calls are TRBV6-2 or TRBV6-3 and TRBJ2-5; D remains ambiguous. Trimming took off 8 bases at V and 1 base at J, with 8 bases between the two ends. Germline V lookup: CDR1 MNHEY, CDR2 SVGEGT. This CDR3 contains 12 residues. The CDR3 spells CASRRPQETQYF. The CDR3 region has the DNA TGTGCCAGCCGGCGGCCCCAAGAGACCCAGTACTTC.

Many counts were recorded for this clonotype. The DNA of the CDR3 is TGTGCCAGCAGCCCTCGGCGAAGGCCCGACCCCACAGATACGCAGTATTTT. It encodes CASSPRRRPDPTDTQYF. The chain uses TRBV7-9 and TRBJ2-3; D gene uncertain. This CDR3 is 17 amino acids long. Germline V gene lookup returns CDR1 SEHNR and CDR2 FQNEAQ (reference sequence). The germline V and J ends were trimmed by 5 bases and 2 bases, with 20 bases remaining between them.

There are many counts of this clonotype. The chain employs TRBV6-6 and TRBJ1-1, with D perhaps matching TRBD1 (5 bases). V was cut by 0 bases and J by 9 bases, with 11 bases left in between. The CDR3 totals 13 residues. Germline V gives CDR1 MNHNY, CDR2 SVGAGI (reference sequence). CDR3 coding DNA: TGTGCCAGCAGTTACTCGAAACAGGTGAAAGCTTTCTTT. Translated: CASSYSKQVKAFF.

The chain employs TRBV24-1 and TRBJ1-1; no definite D call. Germline values: CDR1 KGHDR, CDR2 SFDVKD. CDR3 length: 13 amino acids. Trimming took off 1 base at V and 3 bases at J, with 5 bases between the two ends. The CDR3 coding sequence is TGTGCCACCAGTGATTTTGGTCACACTGAAGCTTTCTTT. As protein: CATSDFGHTEAFF.

The J gene is TRBJ2-1, the V gene TRBV24-1, with a tentative D call TRBD2 (6 bases). Germline CDR1 reads KGHDR; CDR2 reads SFDVKD. The CDR3 is 15 residues long. V shed 4 bases and J shed 0 bases, with 9 bases lying between them. In DNA form, the CDR3 reads TGTGCCACCAGTGACGCGGGGAGCTCCTACAATGAGCAGTTCTTC. Residues: CATSDAGSSYNEQFF.

This chain connects TRBV2 to TRBJ2-1; 10 bases are a match to TRBD2. V shed 2 bases, J shed 4 bases, and the junction held 5 bases outside the gene matches. The CDR3 runs to 16 residues. Per the germline V gene, CDR1 is SNHLY and CDR2 is FYNNEI. The CDR3 nucleotides are TGTGCCAGCAGTGAACTACTAGCGGGGTGGTACAATGAGCAGTTCTTC. Translating it yields CASSELLAGWYNEQFF.

This clonotype was counted a few times. The chain recombines TRBV27 with TRBJ1-1; the D gene is possibly TRBD1 (5 bases). V was shortened by 5 bases and J by 3 bases, with 16 bases between the two germline ends. The V gene's germline CDR1 is MNHEY and CDR2 SMNVEV (reference sequence). The CDR3 is 15 residues long. The CDR3 region is CASSGAGTADTEAFF. CDR3 bases: TGTGCCAGCAGTGGGGCCGGGACGGCGGACACTGAAGCTTTCTTT.

This clonotype came up many times. The CDR3 nucleotides are TGTGCCAGTGGTGGGGGTTTCAACACTGAAGCTTTCTTT. This encodes CASGGGFNTEAFF. The chain is built from TRBV6-1 and TRBJ1-1; tentatively, D is TRBD1 (5 bases). V was clipped by 9 bases and J by 2 bases, with 13 bases between them. The germline CDR1 and CDR2 sequences are MNHNS and SASEGT. The CDR3 length is 13 residues.

The V and J genes are TRBV19 and TRBJ1-5, with D unclear. The length of the CDR3 is 14 residues. The V gene lost 6 bases and the J gene lost 0 bases, with 9 bases spanning the gap. Germline assignment: CDR1 LNHDA and CDR2 SQIVND (reference sequence). CDR3 sequence reads: CASRKAGSNQPQHF. The CDR3 bases are TGTGCCAGTAGAAAAGCAGGTAGCAATCAGCCCCAGCATTTT.

This clonotype was found many times. V is TRBV30 and J is TRBJ2-5, with D possibly matching TRBD1 (5 bases). Trimming cost V 8 bases and J 2 bases, with 15 bases left between them. CDR3 length: 13 residues. Germline-derived CDR1 and CDR2 are GTSNPN and SVGIG (reference sequence). This CDR3 is CARDDSRQETQYF. The CDR3 region has the DNA TGTGCCCGAGATGACAGTAGGCAAGAGACCCAGTACTTC.

This clonotype has only a few counts. The chain uses TRBV19 and TRBJ1-5, with D possibly TRBD1 on 6 matching bases. CDR1 and CDR2 from the germline V gene are LNHDA and SQIVND (reference sequence). CDR3 length: 15 amino acids. The V end lost 3 bases, the J end lost 4 bases, and 13 bases lay between the germline ends. The CDR3 bases are TGTGCCAGTAGTATCGGGACAAGAACGAATCAGCCCCAGCATTTT. This gives the protein CASSIGTRTNQPQHF. The variable domain in full, with the rest retrieved from reference TRBV19 and TRBJ1-5, is DGGITQSPKYLFRKEGQNVTLSCEQNLNHDAMYWYRQDPGQGLRLIYYSQIVNDFQKGDIAEGYSVSREKKESFPLTVTSAQKNPTAFYLCASSIGTRTNQPQHFGDGTRLSIL.

A few counts support this clonotype. The gene calls are TRBV24-1 and TRBJ2-6, with D tentatively TRBD1 (5 bases). Germline V gene data show CDR1 as KGHDR and CDR2 as SFDVKD. V lost 7 bases to trimming and J lost 2 bases, with 8 bases between them. The CDR3 is 14 amino acids. The CDR3 protein is CATSQGAGANVLTF. In DNA form, the CDR3 reads TGTGCCACCAGCCAGGGCGCTGGGGCCAACGTCCTGACTTTC.

The V and J genes are TRBV7-3 and TRBJ2-1, with unresolved D. CDR1 SGHTA and CDR2 FQGTGA come from the germline V gene. CDR3 length: 12 amino acids. Deletions cut 3 bases from V and 9 bases from J, with 9 bases between. The CDR3 DNA follows: TGTGCCAGCAGCTTCACGTGGGGTGAGCAGTTCTTC. Translating gives CASSFTWGEQFF.

A few counts support this clonotype. The chain carries TRBV3-1 and TRBJ1-3; 7 bases are a match to TRBD1. Trimming took 4 bases from V and 4 from J; bases not matched to a gene: 4. Germline loops: CDR1 LGHDT, CDR2 YNNKEL (reference sequence). The CDR3 length is 14 residues. DNA of the CDR3: TGTGCCAGCAGCCCAGACAGGGCGGGAAACACCATATATTTT. Translated, it gives CASSPDRAGNTIYF.

This chain connects TRBV19 to TRBJ1-2; unclear D gene. Germline CDR1 LNHDA, CDR2 SQIVND (reference sequence). The CDR3 extends over 13 amino acids. Deletions cut 4 bases from V and 5 bases from J, with 11 bases between. CDR3 nucleotides: TGTGCCAGTAGTAGGCCCACAACGTATGGCTACACCTTC. It translates to CASSRPTTYGYTF. The whole variable domain, filled in from reference TRBV19 and TRBJ1-2, reads DGGITQSPKYLFRKEGQNVTLSCEQNLNHDAMYWYRQDPGQGLRLIYYSQIVNDFQKGDIAEGYSVSREKKESFPLTVTSAQKNPTAFYLCASSRPTTYGYTFGSGTRLTVV.